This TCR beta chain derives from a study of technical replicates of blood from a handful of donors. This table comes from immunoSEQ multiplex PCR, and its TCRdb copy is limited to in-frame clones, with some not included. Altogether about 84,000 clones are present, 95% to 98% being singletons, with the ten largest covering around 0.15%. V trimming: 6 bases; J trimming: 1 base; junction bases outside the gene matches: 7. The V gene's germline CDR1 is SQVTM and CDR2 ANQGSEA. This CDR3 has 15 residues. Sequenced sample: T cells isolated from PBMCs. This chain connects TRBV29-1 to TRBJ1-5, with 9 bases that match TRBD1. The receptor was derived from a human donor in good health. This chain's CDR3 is CSVSSGTGSNQPQHF. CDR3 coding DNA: TGCAGCGTGTCCTCCGGGACAGGGAGCAATCAGCCCCAGCATTTT. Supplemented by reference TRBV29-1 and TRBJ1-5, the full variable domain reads SAVISQKPSRDICQRGTSLTIQCQVDSQVTMMFWYRQQPGQSLTLIATANQGSEATYESGFVIDKFPISRPNLTFSTLTVSNMSPEDSSIYLCSVSSGTGSNQPQHFGDGTRLSIL.